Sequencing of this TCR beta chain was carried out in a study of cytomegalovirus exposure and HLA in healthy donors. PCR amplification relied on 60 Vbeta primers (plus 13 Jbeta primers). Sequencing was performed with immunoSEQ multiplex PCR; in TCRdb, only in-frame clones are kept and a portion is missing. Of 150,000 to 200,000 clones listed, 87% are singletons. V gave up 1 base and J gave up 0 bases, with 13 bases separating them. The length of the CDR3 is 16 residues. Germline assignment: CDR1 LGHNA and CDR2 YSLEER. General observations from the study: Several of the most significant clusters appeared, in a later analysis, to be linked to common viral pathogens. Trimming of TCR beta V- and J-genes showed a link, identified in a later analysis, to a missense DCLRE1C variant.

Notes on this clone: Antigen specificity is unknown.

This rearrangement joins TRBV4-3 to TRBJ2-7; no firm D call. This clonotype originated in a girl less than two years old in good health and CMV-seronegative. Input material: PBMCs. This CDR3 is CASSQGTTINSYEQYF. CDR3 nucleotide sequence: TGCGCCAGCAGCCAAGGCACCACAATAAACTCCTACGAGCAGTACTTC.